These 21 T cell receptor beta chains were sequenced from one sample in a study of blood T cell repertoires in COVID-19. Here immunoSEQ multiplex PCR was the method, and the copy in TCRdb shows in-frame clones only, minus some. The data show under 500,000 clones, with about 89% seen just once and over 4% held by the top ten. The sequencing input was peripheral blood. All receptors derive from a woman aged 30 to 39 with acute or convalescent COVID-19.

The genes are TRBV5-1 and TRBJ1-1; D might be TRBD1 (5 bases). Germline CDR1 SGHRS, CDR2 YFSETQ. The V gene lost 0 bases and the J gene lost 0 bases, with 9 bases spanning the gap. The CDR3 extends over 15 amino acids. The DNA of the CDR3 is TGCGCCAGCAGCTTGGCCATAGGGGTGAACACTGAAGCTTTCTTT. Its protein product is CASSLAIGVNTEAFF. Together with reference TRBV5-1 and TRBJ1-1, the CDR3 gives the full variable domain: KAGVTQTPRYLIKTRGQQVTLSCSPISGHRSVSWYQQTPGQGLQFLFEYFSETQRNKGNFPGRFSGRQFSNSRSEMNVSTLELGDSALYLCASSLAIGVNTEAFFGQGTRLTVV.

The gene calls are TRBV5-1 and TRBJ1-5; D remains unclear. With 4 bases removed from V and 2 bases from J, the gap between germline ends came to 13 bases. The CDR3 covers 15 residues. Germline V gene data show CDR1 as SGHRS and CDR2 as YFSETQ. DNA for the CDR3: TGCGCCAGCAGCCCAGACTTCGGGGGCAATCAGCCCCAGCATTTT. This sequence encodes CASSPDFGGNQPQHF.

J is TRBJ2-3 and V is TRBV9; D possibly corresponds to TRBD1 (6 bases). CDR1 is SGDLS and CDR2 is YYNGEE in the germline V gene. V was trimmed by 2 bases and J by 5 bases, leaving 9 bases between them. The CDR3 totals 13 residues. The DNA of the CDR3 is TGTGCCAGCAGCGTCTACAGGGAAGATACGCAGTATTTT. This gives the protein CASSVYREDTQYF. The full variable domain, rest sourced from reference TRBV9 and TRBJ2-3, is DSGVTQTPKHLITATGQRVTLRCSPRSGDLSVYWYQQSLDQGLQFLIQYYNGEERAKGNILERFSAQQFPDLHSELNLSSLELGDSALYFCASSVYREDTQYFGPGTRLTVL.

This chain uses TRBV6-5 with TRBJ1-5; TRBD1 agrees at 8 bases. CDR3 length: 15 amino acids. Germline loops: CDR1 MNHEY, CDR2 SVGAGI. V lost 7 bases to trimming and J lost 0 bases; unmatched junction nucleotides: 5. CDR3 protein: CASTRTGNSNQPQHF. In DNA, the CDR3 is TGTGCCAGCACCCGGACAGGGAATAGCAATCAGCCCCAGCATTTT.

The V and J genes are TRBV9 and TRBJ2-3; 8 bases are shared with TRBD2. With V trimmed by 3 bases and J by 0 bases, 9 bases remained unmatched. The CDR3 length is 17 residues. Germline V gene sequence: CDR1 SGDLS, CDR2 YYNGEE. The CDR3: CASSGGWAGGSTDTQYF. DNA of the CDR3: TGTGCCAGCAGCGGGGGATGGGCGGGAGGTAGCACAGATACGCAGTATTTT.

In DNA form, the CDR3 reads TGTGCCAGCAGTTTATCGACAGGCCCTTCACCCCTCCACTTT. Amino acid sequence: CASSLSTGPSPLHF. The chain uses TRBV27 and TRBJ1-6; a possible D gene is TRBD1 (6 bases). V dropped 0 bases and J dropped 9 bases, with 9 bases sitting between them. Germline CDR1 MNHEY, CDR2 SMNVEV (reference sequence). The CDR3 consists of 14 residues.

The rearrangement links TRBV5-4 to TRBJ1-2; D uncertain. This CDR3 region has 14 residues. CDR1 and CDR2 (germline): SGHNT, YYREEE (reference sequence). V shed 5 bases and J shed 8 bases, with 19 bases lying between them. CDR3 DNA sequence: TGTGCCAGCAGTTCCTATCGGGATTCGTCAGGCTACACCTTC. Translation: CASSSYRDSSGYTF.

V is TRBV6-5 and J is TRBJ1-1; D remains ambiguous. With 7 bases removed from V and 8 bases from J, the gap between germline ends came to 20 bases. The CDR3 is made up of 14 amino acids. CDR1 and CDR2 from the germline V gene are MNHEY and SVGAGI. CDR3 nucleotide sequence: TGTGCCAGCAAGGATCCGAGCGATCCGCTGGAAGCTTTCTTT. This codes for CASKDPSDPLEAFF.

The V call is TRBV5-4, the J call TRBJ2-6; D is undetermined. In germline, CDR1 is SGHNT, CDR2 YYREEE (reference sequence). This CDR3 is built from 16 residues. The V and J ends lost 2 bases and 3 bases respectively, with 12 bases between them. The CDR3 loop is CASSFGRALGANVLTF. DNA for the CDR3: TGTGCCAGCAGCTTTGGTCGAGCTCTTGGGGCCAACGTCCTGACTTTC.

CDR3 DNA: TGTGCCAGCAGCCCGCCAGCGGGGAACTACAATGAGCAGTTCTTC. Its translation is CASSPPAGNYNEQFF. This chain uses TRBV9 with TRBJ2-1, with 7 bases aligning to TRBD2. In germline, CDR1 is SGDLS, CDR2 YYNGEE. This CDR3 region has 15 residues. With 4 bases clipped from V and 3 bases from J, the junction kept 7 bases outside the gene matches.

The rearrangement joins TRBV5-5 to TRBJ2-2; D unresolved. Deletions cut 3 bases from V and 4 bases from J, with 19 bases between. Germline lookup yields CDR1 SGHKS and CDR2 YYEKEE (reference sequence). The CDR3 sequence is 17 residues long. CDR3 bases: TGTGCCAGCAGCTGGAAGAGGCCCACCCAAACCACCGGGGAGCTGTTTTTT. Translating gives CASSWKRPTQTTGELFF.

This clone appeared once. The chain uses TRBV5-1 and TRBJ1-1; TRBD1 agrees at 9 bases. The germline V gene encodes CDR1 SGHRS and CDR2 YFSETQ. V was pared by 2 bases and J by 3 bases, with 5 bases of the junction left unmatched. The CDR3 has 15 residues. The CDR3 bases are TGCGCCAGCAGCTTCCTGACAGGGGGGGACACTGAAGCTTTCTTT. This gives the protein CASSFLTGGDTEAFF.

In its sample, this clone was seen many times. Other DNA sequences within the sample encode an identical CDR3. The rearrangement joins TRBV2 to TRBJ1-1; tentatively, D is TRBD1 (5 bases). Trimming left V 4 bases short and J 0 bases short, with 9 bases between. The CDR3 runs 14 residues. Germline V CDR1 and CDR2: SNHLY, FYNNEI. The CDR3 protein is CASSGQPMNTEAFF. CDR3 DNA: TGTGCCAGCAGTGGACAGCCCATGAACACTGAAGCTTTCTTT.

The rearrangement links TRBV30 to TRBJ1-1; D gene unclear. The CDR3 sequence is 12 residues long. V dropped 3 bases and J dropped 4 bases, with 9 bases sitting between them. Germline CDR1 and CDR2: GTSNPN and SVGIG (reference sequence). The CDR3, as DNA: TGTGCCTGGAGCGACCGGGGCACTGAAGCTTTCTTT. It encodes CAWSDRGTEAFF.

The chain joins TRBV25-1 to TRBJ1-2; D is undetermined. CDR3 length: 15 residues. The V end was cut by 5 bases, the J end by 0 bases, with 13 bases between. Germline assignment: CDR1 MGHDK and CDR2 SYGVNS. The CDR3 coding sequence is TGTGCCAGCAGTTCCCCAGGAAGAACTAACTATGGCTACACCTTC. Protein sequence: CASSSPGRTNYGYTF.

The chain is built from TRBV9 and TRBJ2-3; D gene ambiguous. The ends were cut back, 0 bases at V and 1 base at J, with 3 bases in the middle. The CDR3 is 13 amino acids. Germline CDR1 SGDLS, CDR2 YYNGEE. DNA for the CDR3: TGTGCCAGCAGCGTAGCGGGCACAGATACGCAGTATTTT. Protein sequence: CASSVAGTDTQYF.

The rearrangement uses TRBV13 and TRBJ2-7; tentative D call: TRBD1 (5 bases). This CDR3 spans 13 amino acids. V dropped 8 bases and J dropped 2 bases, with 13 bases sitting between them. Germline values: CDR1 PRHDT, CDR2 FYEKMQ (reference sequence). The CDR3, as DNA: TGTGCCAGCGCGAGGACATCTGCCTACGAGCAGTACTTC. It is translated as CASARTSAYEQYF.

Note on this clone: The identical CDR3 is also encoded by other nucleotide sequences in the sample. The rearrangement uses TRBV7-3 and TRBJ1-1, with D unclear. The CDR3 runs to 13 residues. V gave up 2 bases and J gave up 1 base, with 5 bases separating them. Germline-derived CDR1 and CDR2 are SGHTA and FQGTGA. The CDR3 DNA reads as TGTGCCAGCAGCTTACAGGAGAACACTGAAGCTTTCTTT. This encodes CASSLQENTEAFF.

The CDR3 is CASSMAGQGNYGYTF. CDR3 sequence (DNA): TGTGCCAGTAGTATGGCTGGGCAAGGCAACTATGGCTACACCTTC. This chain uses TRBV19 with TRBJ1-2; D is unresolved. Per the germline V gene, CDR1 is LNHDA and CDR2 is SQIVND (reference sequence). V was shortened by 3 bases and J by 2 bases, with 13 bases between the two germline ends. This CDR3 spans 15 amino acids.

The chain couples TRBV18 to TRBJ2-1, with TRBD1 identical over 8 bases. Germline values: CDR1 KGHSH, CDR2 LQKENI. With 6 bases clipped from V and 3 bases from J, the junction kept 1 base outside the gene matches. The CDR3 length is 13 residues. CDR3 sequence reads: CASSGTGYNEQFF. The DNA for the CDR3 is TGTGCCAGCTCCGGGACAGGCTACAATGAGCAGTTCTTC.

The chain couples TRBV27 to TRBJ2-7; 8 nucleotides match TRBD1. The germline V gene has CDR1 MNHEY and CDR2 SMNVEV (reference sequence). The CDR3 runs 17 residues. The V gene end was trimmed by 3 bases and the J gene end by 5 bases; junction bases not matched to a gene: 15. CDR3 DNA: TGTGCCAGCAGTTTGGGAGACCATTCAGACAGGGGCCACGAGCAGTACTTC. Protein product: CASSLGDHSDRGHEQYF.